The 9 T cell receptor beta chains in this list originate from one sample, sequenced in a study of CD8+ T cells in alopecia areata. RNA extraction and reverse transcription yielded cDNA as sequencing template. TCRdb's table, derived via immunoSEQ multiplex PCR, lists solely in-frame clones and lacks some. This table has about 150,000 clones, around half appearing once. Sequences were derived from CD8+ T cells sorted from blood, sampled at week 0. The receptors here all came from a human donor with alopecia areata.

The genes are TRBV9 and TRBJ1-1; 7 positions agree with TRBD1. The germline V gene encodes CDR1 SGDLS and CDR2 YYNGEE. The CDR3 is 15 residues long. V trimming: 4 bases; J trimming: 1 base; junction bases outside the gene matches: 7. The CDR3, as DNA: TGTGCCAGCAGCCCGACCGGGACAGCGAACACTGAAGCTTTCTTT. Translated: CASSPTGTANTEAFF.

This chain joins TRBV7-6 and TRBJ2-6; no reliable D call. Trimming removed 0 bases from V and 0 bases from J, with 6 bases in between. CDR1 is SGHVS and CDR2 is FNYEAQ in the germline V gene. This CDR3 is 16 amino acids long. Here the CDR3 reads CASSLARTSGANVLTF. For the CDR3, the DNA is TGTGCCAGCAGCTTAGCACGGACCTCTGGGGCCAACGTCCTGACTTTC.

The J gene is TRBJ1-1, the V gene TRBV5-1, with 7 bases matching TRBD1. J gave up 6 bases and V 4 bases, and 12 bases lay outside the gene matches. The CDR3 runs 15 residues. The germline V gene has CDR1 SGHRS and CDR2 YFSETQ. CDR3 DNA: TGCGCCAGCAGCCCATCCGGGAAGGGGGCGGCTGAAGCTTTCTTT. Amino acid sequence: CASSPSGKGAAEAFF.

The chain joins TRBV29-1 to TRBJ1-2; TRBD1 matches at 8 bases. Per the germline V gene, CDR1 is SQVTM and CDR2 is ANQGSEA. CDR3 length equals 12 residues. Trimming took 3 bases from V and 8 from J; bases not matched to a gene: 5. CDR3 coding DNA: TGCAGCGTTGATGAGACAGGGGTGGGCTACACCTTC. Protein sequence: CSVDETGVGYTF.

V gene TRBV29-1 combines with J gene TRBJ2-7; D remains ambiguous. Deletions cut 2 bases from V and 3 bases from J, with 5 bases between. The CDR3 is made up of 11 amino acids. Germline CDR1 and CDR2: SQVTM and ANQGSEA. The DNA of the CDR3 is TGCAGCGTTGAAAAAGACTACGAGCAGTACTTC. The encoded protein is CSVEKDYEQYF.

This clone was observed a handful of times. The V call is TRBV2, the J call TRBJ2-7; tentatively, D is TRBD1 (5 bases). V lost 7 bases and J lost 3, with 16 bases in between. Germline V gives CDR1 SNHLY, CDR2 FYNNEI. The CDR3 runs 14 residues. The chain's CDR3 is CASTETVLDYEQYF. In DNA form, the CDR3 reads TGTGCCAGCACCGAGACAGTTTTAGACTACGAGCAGTACTTC.

V usage is TRBV5-1 and J usage is TRBJ2-7; tentative D call: TRBD1 (5 bases). Germline V lookup: CDR1 SGHRS, CDR2 YFSETQ. Between the trimmed V and J ends, which lost 6 bases and 1 base, there was a span of 11 bases. This CDR3 region has 13 residues. In DNA form, the CDR3 reads TGCGCCAGCACCAGCGACAGTTCCTACGAGCAGTACTTC. Protein product: CASTSDSSYEQYF.

The chain has TRBV19 and TRBJ2-3; the D gene is possibly TRBD2 (5 bases). Germline-derived CDR1 and CDR2 are LNHDA and SQIVND (reference sequence). Trimming took off 5 bases at V and 1 base at J, with 13 bases between the two ends. The CDR3 extends over 15 amino acids. In nucleotides, the CDR3 is TGTGCCAGTAGTGCCGCCGGGCGGGGCACAGATACGCAGTATTTT. Translated: CASSAAGRGTDTQYF.

The V and J genes are TRBV5-6 and TRBJ1-1; no clear D gene. V was clipped by 4 bases and J by 6 bases, with 13 bases between them. CDR1 SGHDT and CDR2 YYEEEE come from the germline V gene. CDR3 length: 13 amino acids. The CDR3 protein is CASSPLGPAEAFF. In nucleotides, the CDR3 is TGTGCCAGCAGCCCACTTGGGCCCGCTGAAGCTTTCTTT.